This T cell receptor beta chain was recorded in a study of identifying expanded T cells in peripheral blood (dated by TCRdb to the late 2010s). Concerning the study at large: Technical replicates were generated by sequencing separate aliquots of the same genomic DNA pool, and four replicates were compared pairwise. Here is what the overall study found, with its caveats: Across all healthy-donor time intervals, the beta-binomial model significantly lowered both the number of clones called differentially abundant and the false-positive rate. In all healthy donors, the variance in clone template counts between samples taken two weeks apart rose significantly as total template count increased. The binomial model flagged approximately 1.2 differentially abundant clones between technical replicates but around 15 over around two weeks and around 20 over around four weeks. It was expected by the authors that biological variance in healthy repertoires might increase further over much longer intervals, such as months to years.

This clone has a handful of counts. It lacks a known antigen. Within one base of it there is no much larger clone, and no base qualities were kept. During the collection period, no immune events, such as infections, were documented for the healthy donors. Blood repertoires from healthy donors were used as a training cohort for calibrating time-dependent variance in a beta-binomial model of differential abundance of T-cell clones. There were roughly 10 healthy donors in the training cohort, of whom 3 were female and 7 were male. On average the donors were approximately 43 years old, and their ages spanned 29 to 64 years. Whole blood, obtained from a commercial supplier, was collected from each healthy donor at three time points spaced around 2 weeks apart. For immunosequencing, genomic DNA was extracted from whole blood that had not been sorted. TCRbeta CDR3 regions were profiled by bias-controlled multiplex PCR amplification of genomic DNA with the immunoSEQ Assay. As for how the authors treated the data: The absolute abundance of each unique TCRbeta CDR3 region was quantified after sequences were collapsed and filtered. Differential abundance was tested with a binomial (Fisher-equivalent) model and with a beta-binomial model adding time-dependent variance fitted from healthy donors. Clones with fewer than 5 combined templates were excluded, and clones with Benjamini-Hochberg FDR below 0.01 were called differentially abundant. In the beta-binomial model, variance was expressed as a function of the total template count across the two samples, in the form v = (b*log(k)+a)^2. Imported from immuneACCESS, the table was reduced by TCRdb to in-frame sequences with V and J called. These copies leave out some clones; in studies compared against another copy, an unresolved V gene accounts for under half, and the cause of the remainder is not known. D and trimming come from the DNA, and the V and J calls and clone size come from that table. The sample table lists about 81,000 clones, roughly 84% of them with a count of one. The ten largest clones capture 20% of the sample.

Counted from cysteine to phenylalanine, this CDR3 has 13 amino acids. The DNA shown is the 39-base CDR3, in frame from base 1. CDR1 and CDR2, looked up from the germline V gene (reference sequence), are GTSNPN and SVGIG. V is pruned by 4 bases and J by 3 bases, leaving 2 bases of the junction without a gene match. The sequence was collected from a person aged 18 to 70 in good health. The specimen was blood. The sequence is built from TRBV30 and TRBJ2-3, and TRBD1 matches 9 of the central bases. The sequenced DNA is TGTGCCTGGAACAGGGGGCAAACAGATACGCAGTATTTT. The resulting protein is CAWNRGQTDTQYF.